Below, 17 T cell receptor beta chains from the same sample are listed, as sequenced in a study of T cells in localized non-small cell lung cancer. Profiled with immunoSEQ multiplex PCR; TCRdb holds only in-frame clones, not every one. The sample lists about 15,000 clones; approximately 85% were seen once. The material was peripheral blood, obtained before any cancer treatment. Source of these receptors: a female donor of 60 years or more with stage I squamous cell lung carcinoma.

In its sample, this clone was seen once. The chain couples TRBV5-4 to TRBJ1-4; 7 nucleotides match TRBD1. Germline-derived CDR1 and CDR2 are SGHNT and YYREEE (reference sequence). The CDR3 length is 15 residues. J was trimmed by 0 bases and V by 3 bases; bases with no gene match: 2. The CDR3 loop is CASSSQGTTNEKLFF. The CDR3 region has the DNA TGTGCCAGCAGCTCACAGGGGACAACTAATGAAAAACTGTTTTTT.

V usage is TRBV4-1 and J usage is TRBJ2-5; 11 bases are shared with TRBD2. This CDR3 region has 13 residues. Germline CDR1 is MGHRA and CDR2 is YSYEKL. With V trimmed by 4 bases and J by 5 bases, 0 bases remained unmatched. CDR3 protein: CASSRLAGETQYF. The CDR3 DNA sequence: TGCGCCAGCAGCCGACTAGCGGGGGAGACCCAGTACTTC.

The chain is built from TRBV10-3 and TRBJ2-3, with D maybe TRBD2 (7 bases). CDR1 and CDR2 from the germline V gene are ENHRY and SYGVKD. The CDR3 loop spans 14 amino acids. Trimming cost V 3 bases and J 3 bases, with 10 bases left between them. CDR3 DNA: TGTGCCATCAGTGAAGGGGGGGTTACAGATACGCAGTATTTT. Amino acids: CAISEGGVTDTQYF.

The CDR3 reads CASSLARHPGELFF. CDR3 sequence (DNA): TGTGCCAGCAGCTTAGCTCGGCATCCCGGGGAGCTGTTTTTT. The genes are TRBV7-2 and TRBJ2-2; D remains ambiguous. The CDR3 length is 14 residues. V was shortened by 0 bases and J by 6 bases, with 8 bases between the two germline ends. Germline CDR1 and CDR2: SGHTA and FQGNSA.

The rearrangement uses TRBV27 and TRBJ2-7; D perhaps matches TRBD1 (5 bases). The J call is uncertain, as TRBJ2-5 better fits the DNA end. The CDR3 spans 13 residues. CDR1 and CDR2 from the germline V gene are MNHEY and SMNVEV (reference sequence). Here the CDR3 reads CASIGEDQETQYF. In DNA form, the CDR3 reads TGTGCCAGCATAGGGGAAGACCAAGAGACCCAGTACTTC.

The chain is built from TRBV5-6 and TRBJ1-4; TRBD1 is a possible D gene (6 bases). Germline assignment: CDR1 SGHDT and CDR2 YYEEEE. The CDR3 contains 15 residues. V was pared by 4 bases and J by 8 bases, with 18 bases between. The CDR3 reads CASSPEGRGGEKLFF. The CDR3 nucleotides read TGTGCCAGCAGCCCAGAGGGCAGGGGAGGCGAAAAACTGTTTTTT.

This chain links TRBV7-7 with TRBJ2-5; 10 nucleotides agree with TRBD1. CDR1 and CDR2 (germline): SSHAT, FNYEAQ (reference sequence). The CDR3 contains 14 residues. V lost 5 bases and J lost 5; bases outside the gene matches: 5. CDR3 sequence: CASSRDRGLETQYF. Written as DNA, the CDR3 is TGTGCCAGCAGCAGGGACAGGGGTTTGGAGACCCAGTACTTC.

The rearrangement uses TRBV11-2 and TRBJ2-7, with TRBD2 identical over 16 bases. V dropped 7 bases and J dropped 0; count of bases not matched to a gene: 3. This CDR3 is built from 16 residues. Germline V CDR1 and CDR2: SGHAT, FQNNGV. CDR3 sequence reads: CASKGLAGGISYEQYF. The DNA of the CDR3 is TGTGCCAGCAAGGGACTAGCGGGAGGGATCTCCTACGAGCAGTACTTC.

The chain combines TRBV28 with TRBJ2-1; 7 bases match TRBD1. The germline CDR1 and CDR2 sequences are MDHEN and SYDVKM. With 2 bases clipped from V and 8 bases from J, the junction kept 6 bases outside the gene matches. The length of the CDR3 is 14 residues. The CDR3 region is CASSLRGQLDEQFF. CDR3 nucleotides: TGTGCCAGCAGTTTAAGGGGGCAATTGGATGAGCAGTTCTTC.

The CDR3 protein is CASSYSRGFGGNTIYF. The CDR3 DNA reads TGTGCCAGCAGTTACTCGAGGGGGTTTGGTGGAAACACCATATATTTT. V gene TRBV6-5 combines with J gene TRBJ1-3; the D gene is possibly TRBD1 (6 bases). Deletions cut 0 bases from V and 3 bases from J, with 12 bases between. This CDR3 is built from 16 residues. CDR1 MNHEY and CDR2 SVGAGI come from the germline V gene.

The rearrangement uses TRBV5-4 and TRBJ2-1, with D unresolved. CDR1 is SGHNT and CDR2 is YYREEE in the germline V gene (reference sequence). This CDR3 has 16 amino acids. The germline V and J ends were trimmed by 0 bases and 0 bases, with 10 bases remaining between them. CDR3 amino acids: CASSLGSPLSYNEQFF. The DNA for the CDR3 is TGTGCCAGCAGCTTGGGGTCGCCCCTCTCCTACAATGAGCAGTTCTTC.

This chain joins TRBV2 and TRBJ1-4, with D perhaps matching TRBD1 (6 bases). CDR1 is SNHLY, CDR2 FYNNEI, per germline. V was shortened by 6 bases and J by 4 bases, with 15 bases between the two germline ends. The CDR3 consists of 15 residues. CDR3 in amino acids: CASRREGHFNEKLFF. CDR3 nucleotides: TGTGCCAGCAGGAGAGAGGGACACTTTAATGAAAAACTGTTTTTT.

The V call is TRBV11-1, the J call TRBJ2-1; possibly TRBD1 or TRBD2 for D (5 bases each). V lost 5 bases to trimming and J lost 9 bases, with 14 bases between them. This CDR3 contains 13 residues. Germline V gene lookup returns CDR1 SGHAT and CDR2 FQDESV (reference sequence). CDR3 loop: CASSPRDVIEQFF. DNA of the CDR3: TGTGCCAGCAGCCCTCGGGACGTTATTGAGCAGTTCTTC.

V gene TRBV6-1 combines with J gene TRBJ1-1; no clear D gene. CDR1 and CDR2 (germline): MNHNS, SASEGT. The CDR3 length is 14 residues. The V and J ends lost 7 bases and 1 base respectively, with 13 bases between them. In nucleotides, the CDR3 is TGTGCCAGCATACCTTCCTGGGAGAACACTGAAGCTTTCTTT. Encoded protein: CASIPSWENTEAFF.

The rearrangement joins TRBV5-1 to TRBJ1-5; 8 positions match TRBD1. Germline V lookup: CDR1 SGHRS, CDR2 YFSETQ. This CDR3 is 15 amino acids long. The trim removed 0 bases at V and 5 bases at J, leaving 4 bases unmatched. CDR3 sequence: CASSLGGTGDQPQHF. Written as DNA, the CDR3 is TGCGCCAGCAGCTTGGGAGGGACAGGAGATCAGCCCCAGCATTTT.

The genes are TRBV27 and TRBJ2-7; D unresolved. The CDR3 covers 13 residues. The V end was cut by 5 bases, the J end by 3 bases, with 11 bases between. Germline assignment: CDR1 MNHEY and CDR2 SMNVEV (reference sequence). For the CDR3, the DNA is TGTGCCAGCAGTCGGCAGTCTTTCTACGAGCAGTACTTC. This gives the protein CASSRQSFYEQYF.

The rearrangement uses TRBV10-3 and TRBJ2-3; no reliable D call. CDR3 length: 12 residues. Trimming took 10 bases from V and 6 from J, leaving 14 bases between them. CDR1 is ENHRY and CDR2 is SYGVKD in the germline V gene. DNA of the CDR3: TGTGCCACCTCGGACCCTCAGGATACGCAGTATTTT. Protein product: CATSDPQDTQYF.